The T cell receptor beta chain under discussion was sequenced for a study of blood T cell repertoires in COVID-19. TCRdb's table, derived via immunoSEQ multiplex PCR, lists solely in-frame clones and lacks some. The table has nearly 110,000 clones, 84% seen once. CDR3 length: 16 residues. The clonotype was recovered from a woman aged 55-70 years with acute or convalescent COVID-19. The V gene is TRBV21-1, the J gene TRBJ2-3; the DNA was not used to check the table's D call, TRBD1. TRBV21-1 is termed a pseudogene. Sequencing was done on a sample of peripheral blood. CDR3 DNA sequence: TGTGCCAGCAGCGCCCGAAAACCCCAGGGCGCAGATACGCAGTATTTT. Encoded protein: CASSARKPQGADTQYF.